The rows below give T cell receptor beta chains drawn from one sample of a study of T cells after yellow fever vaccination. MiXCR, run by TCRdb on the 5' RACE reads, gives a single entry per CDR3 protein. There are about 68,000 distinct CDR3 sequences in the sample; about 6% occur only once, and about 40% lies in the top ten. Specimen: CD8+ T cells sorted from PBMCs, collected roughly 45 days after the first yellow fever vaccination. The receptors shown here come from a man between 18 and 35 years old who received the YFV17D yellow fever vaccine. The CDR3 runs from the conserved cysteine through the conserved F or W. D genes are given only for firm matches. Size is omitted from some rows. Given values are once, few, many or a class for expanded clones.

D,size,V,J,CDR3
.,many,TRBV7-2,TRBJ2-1,CASSKGLGNSYNEQFF
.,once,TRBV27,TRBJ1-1,CASSTLLNTEAFF
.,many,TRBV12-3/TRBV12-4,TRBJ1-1,CASRQGGAEAFF
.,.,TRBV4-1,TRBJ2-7,CASSELLSYEQYF
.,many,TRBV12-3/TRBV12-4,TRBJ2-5,CASSPTWQETQYF
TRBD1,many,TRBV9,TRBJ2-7,CASSAGTEYYEQYF
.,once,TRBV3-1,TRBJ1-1,CACSKENYRYTEAFF
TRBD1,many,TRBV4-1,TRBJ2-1,CASSQGARTGVSNEQFF
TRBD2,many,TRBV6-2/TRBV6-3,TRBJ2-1,CASSPRGGIFYNEQFF
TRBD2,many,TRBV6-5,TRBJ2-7,CASSTPGLAEYEQYF
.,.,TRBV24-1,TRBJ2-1,CATSDLQHLSSYNEQFF
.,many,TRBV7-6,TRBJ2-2,CASSLDRATGELFF
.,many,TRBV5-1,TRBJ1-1,CASSPGAVPEAFF
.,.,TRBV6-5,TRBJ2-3,CASSYGGSETDTQYF
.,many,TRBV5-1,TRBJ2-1,CASSLTRRPDYNEQFF
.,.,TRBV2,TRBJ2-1,CASSPLGEEENEQFF
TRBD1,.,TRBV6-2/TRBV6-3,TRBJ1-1,CASNNRGLRTEAFF
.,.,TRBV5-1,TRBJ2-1,CASSQFVGGGYEQFF
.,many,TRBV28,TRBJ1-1,CASSPTVNTEAFF
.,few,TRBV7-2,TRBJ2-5,CASSLGRDDRADETQYF
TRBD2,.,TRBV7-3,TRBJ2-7,CASSRTGGYEQYF
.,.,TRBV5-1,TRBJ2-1,CASSTYVTGAPHNEQFF
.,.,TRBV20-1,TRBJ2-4,CSADVWLNLEAKNIQYF
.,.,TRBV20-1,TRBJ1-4,CSARDKRGGWKLFF
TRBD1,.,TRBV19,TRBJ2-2,CASSMTGRPWNTGELFF
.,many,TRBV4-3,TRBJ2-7,CASSPYLRGHEQYF
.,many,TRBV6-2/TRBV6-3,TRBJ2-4,CASSSWTVLAKNIQYF
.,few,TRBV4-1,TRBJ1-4,CASSLGTERNEKLFF
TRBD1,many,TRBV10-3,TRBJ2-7,CAISKIETGTKYEQYF
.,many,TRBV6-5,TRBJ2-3,CASSPLSGGTDTQYF
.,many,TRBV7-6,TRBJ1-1,CASSTEPTNTEAFF
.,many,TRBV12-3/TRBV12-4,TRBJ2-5,CASHGGGDQETQYF
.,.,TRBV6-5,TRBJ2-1,CASSYSGANEQFF
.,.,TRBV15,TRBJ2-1,CATSSPRADEWFF
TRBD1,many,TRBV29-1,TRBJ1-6,CSVEDGQGSPLHF
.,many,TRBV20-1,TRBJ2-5,CSARHQETQYF
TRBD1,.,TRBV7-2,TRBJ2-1,CASTRDSFSYNEQFF
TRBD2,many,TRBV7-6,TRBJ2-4,CASSLGRGGLYIQYF
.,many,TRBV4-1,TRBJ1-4,CASSHVEGRLNEKLFF
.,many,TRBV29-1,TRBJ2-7,CSVEIFGQYEQYF
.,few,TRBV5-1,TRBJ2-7,CASSPAGQTTYEQYF
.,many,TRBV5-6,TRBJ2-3,CASSLIDGSTDTQYF
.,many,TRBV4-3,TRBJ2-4,CASSQEPTVSAKNIQYF
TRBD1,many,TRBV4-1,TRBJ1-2,CASSHTGVDYGYTF
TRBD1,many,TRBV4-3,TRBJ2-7,CASSQILQGAGEQYF
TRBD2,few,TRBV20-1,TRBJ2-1,CSVETSGGTNSAYNEQFF
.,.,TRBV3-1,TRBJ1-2,CASSLEGVDGYTF